This is a list of T cell receptor beta chains from one sample in a study of blood T cell repertoires in COVID-19. The method was immunoSEQ multiplex PCR; TCRdb's version includes in-frame clones alone and lacks a portion of them. The table shows approximately 170,000 clones, with about 83% occurring only once. Sample: peripheral blood. Receptor source: a woman aged 70-85 years who had recovered from COVID-19. Each CDR3 is given with its conserved first and last residue. The order of the fields is J gene, V gene, CDR3 protein.

>TRBJ1-1|TRBV2
CASSEGGAWTGWDTEAFF
>TRBJ2-7|TRBV12-3/TRBV12-4
CASGGGVYEQYF
>TRBJ1-2|TRBV11-1
CASSPGTTTGGYTF
>TRBJ2-7|TRBV2
CASRGTGSSYEQYF
>TRBJ1-5|TRBV29-1
CSVVGGRGQPQHF
>TRBJ2-3|TRBV7-8
CASSITGTDTQYF
>TRBJ1-2|TRBV6-2/TRBV6-3
CASSQTQQPRLNRAF
>TRBJ2-1|TRBV4-2
CASSQDGASGGANEQFF
>TRBJ1-4|TRBV2
CASSQSATNEKLFF
>TRBJ1-2|TRBV7-6
CASSPGGAATPYGYTF
>TRBJ2-3|TRBV5-1
CASSLALASSTDTQYF
>TRBJ1-4|TRBV18
CASSPPAATTNEKLFF
>TRBJ2-5|TRBV5-1
CASSLGVQRRETQYF
>TRBJ1-4|TRBV7-2
CASSLEQGVEKLFF
>TRBJ2-5|TRBV7-2
CASSRWWTPEETQYF
>TRBJ2-2|TRBV18
CASSGRGANTGELFF
>TRBJ2-7|TRBV3-1/TRBV3-2
CASSQARTSATYEQYF
>TRBJ2-7|TRBV11-3
CASSPGRVYEQYF
>TRBJ1-1|TRBV7-9
CASSSRSGNTEAFF
>TRBJ2-5|TRBV18
CASSPRSVQETQYF
>TRBJ1-1|TRBV7-8
CASRRDRPGTEAFF
>TRBJ1-5|TRBV10-1
CASSPHREGDQPQHF
>TRBJ2-4|TRBV3-1/TRBV3-2
CASSQFLAKNIQYF
>TRBJ2-7|TRBV6-1
CASSDGQGAYEQYF
>TRBJ1-6|TRBV6-5
CASSDRLRGPLHF
>TRBJ1-2|TRBV27
CASSFGDRAYGYTF
>TRBJ2-2|TRBV7-2
CASSLGGLAGGPGELFF
>TRBJ2-7|TRBV28
CASRGPSAGVGYEQYF
>TRBJ1-6|TRBV27
CASSVRGSVSPLHF
>TRBJ2-5|TRBV18
CASSPGTGGEETQYF
>TRBJ2-5|TRBV30
CAWSGGQGSQETQYF
>TRBJ2-7|TRBV19
CASSIPGSSYEQYF
>TRBJ1-1|TRBV3-1/TRBV3-2
CASSPILEGAEAFF
>TRBJ1-1|TRBV18
CASSPAAPPNTEAFF
>TRBJ1-2|TRBV7-9
CASSLSQGTNYGYTF
>TRBJ1-4|TRBV18
CASSGGPNEKLFF
>TRBJ2-7|TRBV28
CASRRGAPEQYF
>TRBJ1-1|TRBV10-3
CAISAHRGGNTEAFF
>TRBJ1-2|TRBV10-3
CAISLRQAVYGYTF
>TRBJ1-2|TRBV9
CASSASRDRGRDYGYTF
>TRBJ2-3|TRBV18
CASSPPPGLAGPSTDTQYF
>TRBJ2-7|TRBV28
CASSLPPQGEQYF